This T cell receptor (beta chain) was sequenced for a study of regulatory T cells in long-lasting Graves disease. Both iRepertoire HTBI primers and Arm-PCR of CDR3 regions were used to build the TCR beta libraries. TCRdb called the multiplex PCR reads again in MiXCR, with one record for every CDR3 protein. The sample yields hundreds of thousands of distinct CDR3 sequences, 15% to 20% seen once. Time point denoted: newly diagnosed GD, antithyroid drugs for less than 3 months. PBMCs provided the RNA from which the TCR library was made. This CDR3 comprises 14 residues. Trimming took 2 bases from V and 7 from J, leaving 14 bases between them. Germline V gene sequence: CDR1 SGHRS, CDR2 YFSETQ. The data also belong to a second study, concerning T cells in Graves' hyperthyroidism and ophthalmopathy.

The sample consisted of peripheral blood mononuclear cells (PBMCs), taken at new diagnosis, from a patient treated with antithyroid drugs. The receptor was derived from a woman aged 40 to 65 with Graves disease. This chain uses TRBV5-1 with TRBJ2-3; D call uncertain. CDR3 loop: CASSFQDGTNTQYF. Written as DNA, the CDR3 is TGCGCCAGCAGCTTTCAGGATGGAACAAATACGCAGTATTTT.